This T cell receptor beta chain was found in a study of cytomegalovirus exposure and HLA in healthy donors. Regarding the study as a whole: TCR beta V- and J-gene trimming was later associated with a missense DCLRE1C variant.

In the PCR, 60 Vbeta and 13 Jbeta primers were used. TCRdb's table, derived via immunoSEQ multiplex PCR, lists solely in-frame clones and lacks some. This repertoire shows 95,000 to 150,000 clones, about three quarters found once; its top ten account for 3% to 4%. The CDR3 totals 17 residues. The trim removed 4 bases at V and 7 bases at J, leaving 16 bases unmatched. Germline CDR1 is PRHDT and CDR2 is FYEKMQ (reference sequence). With regard to this clone: Its target is unknown.

The V call is TRBV13, the J call TRBJ1-2; 9 positions match TRBD1. The source of this sequence is a young woman in good health and CMV-seropositive. What was sequenced was PBMCs. The CDR3 region has the DNA TGTGCCAGCAGCTCCATGGACAGGGGAATAGAGTTTAGTGGCTACACCTTC. It translates to CASSSMDRGIEFSGYTF. Looking up the rest from reference TRBV13 and TRBJ1-2 gives the full variable domain: AAGVIQSPRHLIKEKRETATLKCYPIPRHDTVYWYQQGPGQDPQFLISFYEKMQSDKGSIPDRFSAQQFSDYHSELNMSSLELGDSALYFCASSSMDRGIEFSGYTFGSGTRLTVV.